One and the same sample provided the 19 T cell receptor beta chains below, sequenced in a study of cytomegalovirus exposure and HLA in healthy donors. PCR used 60 Vbeta primers and 13 Jbeta primers. Profiling relied on immunoSEQ multiplex PCR, and the TCRdb table lists in-frame clones only, not all of them. This sample has around 130,000 clones; about 9.4% occur once, and the top ten carry less than 6.5%. Sequenced input: PBMCs. These receptors were collected from a woman between 40 and 50 years old in good health and CMV-seropositive.

The chain recombines TRBV5-1 with TRBJ1-1; TRBD1 matches 11 bases. The CDR3 length is 15 residues. V dropped 0 bases and J dropped 5; count of bases not matched to a gene: 3. Germline CDR1 is SGHRS and CDR2 is YFSETQ. The CDR3 DNA is TGCGCCAGCAGCTTGGCCGGGACAGGGGGTACTGAAGCTTTCTTT. It yields the protein CASSLAGTGGTEAFF. Combining the CDR3 with reference TRBV5-1 and TRBJ1-1 gives the whole variable domain KAGVTQTPRYLIKTRGQQVTLSCSPISGHRSVSWYQQTPGQGLQFLFEYFSETQRNKGNFPGRFSGRQFSNSRSEMNVSTLELGDSALYLCASSLAGTGGTEAFFGQGTRLTVV.

The chain joins TRBV2 to TRBJ1-3; no reliable D call. V was trimmed by 11 bases and J by 0 bases, leaving 17 bases between them. CDR1 is SNHLY, CDR2 FYNNEI, per germline. The CDR3 covers 15 residues. The CDR3 loop reads CAGWAGISSGNTIYF. The CDR3 DNA reads TGTGCCGGTTGGGCAGGCATTAGCTCTGGAAACACCATATATTTT.

CDR3 coding DNA: TGTGCCAGCAGTTACTCTAGGATTGGAGGGCCTGAAGCTTTCTTT. The encoded protein is CASSYSRIGGPEAFF. The genes are TRBV6-5 and TRBJ1-1; D is unclear. V lost 0 bases and J 6 bases, leaving 14 bases between the germline ends. Germline lookup yields CDR1 MNHEY and CDR2 SVGAGI. There are 15 residues in the CDR3.

The chain joins TRBV5-1 to TRBJ1-1; 8 bases fit TRBD1. Germline CDR1 and CDR2: SGHRS and YFSETQ. The CDR3 loop spans 14 amino acids. Germline trimming cut 2 bases from V and 3 bases from J; bases unmatched to any gene: 3. DNA of the CDR3: TGCGCCAGCAGCTTAACAGGGGGTGACACTGAAGCTTTCTTT. Its translation: CASSLTGGDTEAFF. Filled out from reference TRBV5-1 and TRBJ1-1, the complete variable domain reads KAGVTQTPRYLIKTRGQQVTLSCSPISGHRSVSWYQQTPGQGLQFLFEYFSETQRNKGNFPGRFSGRQFSNSRSEMNVSTLELGDSALYLCASSLTGGDTEAFFGQGTRLTVV.

This clone was recorded a few times. J is TRBJ2-5 and V is TRBV5-6; 13 nucleotides match TRBD2. This CDR3 spans 17 amino acids. Trimming at V came to 3 bases and at J to 5 bases, leaving 10 bases not matched to a gene. Looked up from germline, CDR1 is SGHDT and CDR2 is YYEEEE. In DNA form, the CDR3 reads TGTGCCAGCAGCTCGGGACTAGCGGGGCCCACCTTGGAGACCCAGTACTTC. The encoded protein is CASSSGLAGPTLETQYF.

This chain connects TRBV10-3 to TRBJ2-7, with D perhaps matching TRBD1 (5 bases). Germline-derived CDR1 and CDR2 are ENHRY and SYGVKD. This CDR3 contains 12 residues. V was shortened by 8 bases and J by 5 bases, with 13 bases between the two germline ends. As DNA, the CDR3 is TGTGCCATCGGCCTGGGGCAGGACGAGCAGTACTTC. Its translation: CAIGLGQDEQYF.

This clone showed up just a few times. The J gene is TRBJ2-1, the V gene TRBV6-4; TRBD2 aligns across 7 bases. The CDR3 is made up of 15 amino acids. Germline-derived CDR1 and CDR2 are MRHNA and SNTAGT. Trimming took 4 bases from V and 7 from J; bases not matched to a gene: 10. This chain's CDR3 is CASSVGRLAINEQFF. CDR3 nucleotide sequence: TGTGCCAGCAGTGTAGGTAGACTAGCAATTAATGAGCAGTTCTTC.

This clone was recorded a few times. This rearrangement joins TRBV7-6 to TRBJ2-5; D not resolved. The CDR3 totals 14 residues. The germline V and J ends were trimmed by 5 bases and 1 base, with 11 bases remaining between them. Germline assignment: CDR1 SGHVS and CDR2 FNYEAQ. The DNA for the CDR3 is TGTGCCAGCAGCCCGTCGGTGAGCCAAGAGACCCAGTACTTC. Translation gives CASSPSVSQETQYF.

A few counts support this clone. The chain has TRBV7-9 and TRBJ1-4; TRBD1 matches at 8 bases. The V gene end was trimmed by 5 bases and the J gene end by 8 bases; junction bases not matched to a gene: 7. This CDR3 is built from 14 residues. Germline lookup yields CDR1 SEHNR and CDR2 FQNEAQ (reference sequence). The CDR3 DNA follows: TGTGCCAGCAGCCTAGGGACAGGCTGGGAAAAACTGTTTTTT. This sequence encodes CASSLGTGWEKLFF. Using reference TRBV7-9 and TRBJ1-4 for the parts outside the CDR3, the full variable domain is DTGVSQNPRHKITKRGQNVTFRCDPISEHNRLYWYRQTLGQGPEFLTYFQNEAQLEKSRLLSDRFSAERPKGSFSTLEIQRTEQGDSAMYLCASSLGTGWEKLFFGSGTQLSVL.

The rearrangement uses TRBV19 and TRBJ1-2, with 9 bases identical to TRBD1. Germline V CDR1 and CDR2: LNHDA, SQIVND (reference sequence). The CDR3 extends over 18 amino acids. Trimming took 5 bases from V and 8 from J; bases not matched to a gene: 21. The CDR3 region is CASSSTGTGSRSLNGYTF. The CDR3 region has the DNA TGTGCCAGTAGTTCAACCGGGACAGGGTCACGTAGCCTAAACGGCTACACCTTC. The full variable domain, in which reference TRBV19 and TRBJ1-2 provide the parts outside the CDR3, is DGGITQSPKYLFRKEGQNVTLSCEQNLNHDAMYWYRQDPGQGLRLIYYSQIVNDFQKGDIAEGYSVSREKKESFPLTVTSAQKNPTAFYLCASSSTGTGSRSLNGYTFGSGTRLTVV.

On this clone itself: Given the absence of the conserved phenylalanine or tryptophan at the CDR3 end, a read error is likely. The J gene is TRBJ1-3, the V gene TRBV20-1, with D unresolved. Germline loops: CDR1 DFQATT, CDR2 SNEGSKA (reference sequence). This CDR3 is built from 11 residues. V dropped 3 bases and J dropped 7 bases, with 7 bases sitting between them. In DNA, the CDR3 is TGCAGTGCTAGGGTACAGAACACCATATATGTT. As protein: CSARVQNTIYV.

The chain couples TRBV19 to TRBJ2-5; 14 positions match TRBD2. Germline V gene data show CDR1 as LNHDA and CDR2 as SQIVND (reference sequence). Unmatched junction bases numbered 10, after V lost 3 bases and J lost 1 base. The CDR3 is made up of 19 amino acids. In DNA form, the CDR3 reads TGTGCCAGTAGTATCCCCTCCGGACTAGCGGGGGGTTTCCAAGAGACCCAGTACTTC. It encodes CASSIPSGLAGGFQETQYF.

This clone turned up a few times. The chain links TRBV2 to TRBJ1-1; tentative D call: TRBD1 (5 bases). This CDR3 is 14 amino acids long. Germline V gives CDR1 SNHLY, CDR2 FYNNEI. Trimming left V 2 bases short and J 1 base short, with 8 bases between. The chain's CDR3 is CASSERGPNTEAFF. Written as DNA, the CDR3 is TGTGCCAGCAGTGAAAGGGGTCCGAACACTGAAGCTTTCTTT.

This clone has only a few counts. The V call is TRBV2, the J call TRBJ2-7; TRBD1 might be the D (6 bases). The CDR3 length is 15 residues. Trimming shortened V by 8 bases and J by 7 bases, and 24 bases separated the two germline ends. Looked up from germline, CDR1 is SNHLY and CDR2 is FYNNEI. The CDR3 nucleotides read TGTGCCAGCCGGGGTCGGGCGAAGGGGGTTCGGGAGCAGTACTTC. This sequence encodes CASRGRAKGVREQYF. Supplemented by reference TRBV2 and TRBJ2-7, the full variable domain reads EPEVTQTPSHQVTQMGQEVILRCVPISNHLYFYWYRQILGQKVEFLVSFYNNEISEKSEIFDDQFSVERPDGSNFTLKIRSTKLEDSAMYFCASRGRAKGVREQYFGPGTRLTVT.

The chain combines TRBV6-5 with TRBJ1-2; D is unclear. V shed 7 bases and J shed 8 bases, with 17 bases lying between them. The CDR3 totals 13 residues. The germline gives CDR1 MNHEY, CDR2 SVGAGI. CDR3 protein: CASTWGVGEGYTF. For the CDR3, the DNA is TGTGCCAGCACTTGGGGAGTCGGGGAAGGCTACACCTTC.

The table lists this clone with a few counts. The chain recombines TRBV30 with TRBJ1-5; a possible D gene is TRBD1 (6 bases). The V end was cut by 0 bases, the J end by 2 bases, with 23 bases between. Germline loops: CDR1 GTSNPN, CDR2 SVGIG (reference sequence). This CDR3 is 19 amino acids long. This chain's CDR3 is CAWSVMSGDLFVGNQPQHF. The CDR3 DNA sequence: TGTGCCTGGAGTGTAATGTCAGGGGATTTGTTTGTAGGCAATCAGCCCCAGCATTTT.

Only a few counts were recorded for this clone. V gene TRBV5-4 combines with J gene TRBJ2-7; TRBD1 matches at 7 bases. Per germline, CDR1 SGHNT and CDR2 YYREEE (reference sequence). V lost 3 bases and J lost 5; bases outside the gene matches: 2. CDR3 length: 12 residues. The CDR3 region is CASSWDSNEQYF. For the CDR3, the DNA is TGTGCCAGCAGCTGGGACAGTAACGAGCAGTACTTC. The full variable domain, rest sourced from reference TRBV5-4 and TRBJ2-7, is ETGVTQSPTHLIKTRGQQVTLRCSSQSGHNTVSWYQQALGQGPQFIFQYYREEENGRGNFPPRFSGLQFPNYSSELNVNALELDDSALYLCASSWDSNEQYFGPGTRLTVT.

V is TRBV5-1 and J is TRBJ2-2; no clear D gene. Germline CDR1 reads SGHRS; CDR2 reads YFSETQ. V was cut by 0 bases and J by 1 base, with 4 bases left in between. The CDR3 is 14 residues long. CDR3: CASSLERNTGELFF. CDR3 nucleotide sequence: TGCGCCAGCAGCTTGGAGCGGAACACCGGGGAGCTGTTTTTT.

This clone showed up just a few times. The V and J genes are TRBV6-5 and TRBJ1-1; TRBD1 agrees at 8 bases. The V gene's germline CDR1 is MNHEY and CDR2 SVGAGI. This CDR3 contains 13 residues. V shed 10 bases, J shed 1 base, and the junction held 5 bases outside the gene matches. The CDR3 DNA reads as TGTGCCACCACCAGGGGGCGGAACACTGAAGCTTTCTTT. This gives the protein CATTRGRNTEAFF.